This passage covers 22 T cell receptor beta chains from one sample sequenced in a study of T cell responses to AZD1222 COVID-19 vaccine. The protocol was immunoSEQ multiplex PCR, while the TCRdb copy is restricted to in-frame clones and leaves out a portion. The sample comprises 250,000 to 300,000 clones, approximately 94% of which are singletons, and 0.55% rests with the top ten. Sequenced here: peripheral blood, sampled 28 days after the second AZD1222 dose. The receptor source for this set is an adult who received the AZD1222 COVID-19 vaccine.

The chain carries TRBV19 and TRBJ2-7, with 8 bases fitting TRBD1. This CDR3 is 15 amino acids long. The trim removed 2 bases at V and 0 bases at J, leaving 3 bases unmatched. Germline V gives CDR1 LNHDA, CDR2 SQIVND (reference sequence). The CDR3 sequence is CASSIKTGDSYEQYF. The DNA of the CDR3 is TGTGCCAGTAGTATAAAGACAGGGGACTCCTACGAGCAGTACTTC.

This rearrangement joins TRBV2 to TRBJ1-2; 7 bases match TRBD1. The germline V gene has CDR1 SNHLY and CDR2 FYNNEI. V dropped 6 bases and J dropped 7; count of bases not matched to a gene: 14. The CDR3 has 15 amino acids. This CDR3 is CASRSLKGAQGGYTF. CDR3 in DNA: TGTGCCAGCAGGAGTTTGAAGGGGGCTCAGGGTGGCTACACCTTC.

CDR3 nucleotide sequence: TGTGCCAGCAGCGACAAAAACACTGAAGCTTTCTTT. Translating it yields CASSDKNTEAFF. V usage is TRBV28 and J usage is TRBJ1-1; D gene unclear. Deletions cut 6 bases from V and 2 bases from J, with 7 bases between. This CDR3 contains 12 residues. Germline lookup yields CDR1 MDHEN and CDR2 SYDVKM.

The chain is built from TRBV27 and TRBJ1-1; D perhaps matches TRBD1 (5 bases). V dropped 4 bases and J dropped 2 bases, with 14 bases sitting between them. Germline V lookup: CDR1 MNHEY, CDR2 SMNVEV (reference sequence). This CDR3 spans 15 amino acids. CDR3 loop: CASSYKGGTNTEAFF. DNA for the CDR3: TGTGCCAGCAGTTACAAGGGTGGGACCAACACTGAAGCTTTCTTT.

This sequence joins TRBV27 and TRBJ1-2; D gene unclear. V lost 5 bases and J 6 bases, leaving 7 bases between the germline ends. The germline V gene encodes CDR1 MNHEY and CDR2 SMNVEV (reference sequence). The CDR3 has 11 residues. The chain's CDR3 is CASSGFDGYTF. As DNA, the CDR3 is TGTGCCAGCAGTGGATTTGATGGCTACACCTTC.

The V call is TRBV5-5, the J call TRBJ2-7; no definite D call. CDR1 and CDR2 from the germline V gene are SGHKS and YYEKEE (reference sequence). The CDR3 is 14 amino acids. Deletions cut 0 bases from V and 1 base from J, with 8 bases between. CDR3 sequence reads: CASSLAPGSYEQYF. The CDR3 DNA reads TGTGCCAGCAGCTTGGCCCCAGGTTCCTACGAGCAGTACTTC.

The chain carries TRBV28 and TRBJ2-2; D is undetermined. Germline V lookup: CDR1 MDHEN, CDR2 SYDVKM. The CDR3 length is 14 residues. The V gene lost 1 base and the J gene lost 7 bases, with 10 bases spanning the gap. For the CDR3, the DNA is TGTGCCAGCAGTTTATCCCCCTCGAACGGGGAGCTGTTTTTT. Translated, it gives CASSLSPSNGELFF.

This clone was seen only a few times. The chain has TRBV5-1 and TRBJ2-5; the match to TRBD1 covers 9 bases. The length of the CDR3 is 15 residues. CDR1 is SGHRS, CDR2 YFSETQ, per germline. The ends lost 4 bases at V and 5 bases at J; junction bases unmatched: 9. Here the CDR3 reads CASSRNTGGGETQYF. CDR3 bases: TGCGCCAGCAGCCGAAATACAGGGGGCGGGGAGACCCAGTACTTC. Looking up the rest from reference TRBV5-1 and TRBJ2-5 gives the full variable domain: KAGVTQTPRYLIKTRGQQVTLSCSPISGHRSVSWYQQTPGQGLQFLFEYFSETQRNKGNFPGRFSGRQFSNSRSEMNVSTLELGDSALYLCASSRNTGGGETQYFGPGTRLLVL.

The chain links TRBV6-1 to TRBJ2-2; D gene unclear. Trimming left V 2 bases short and J 6 bases short, with 7 bases between. The CDR3 has 13 amino acids. The V gene's germline CDR1 is MNHNS and CDR2 SASEGT. CDR3 sequence reads: CASSEWVAGELFF. CDR3 bases: TGTGCCAGCAGTGAATGGGTGGCCGGGGAGCTGTTTTTT.

The rearrangement joins TRBV2 to TRBJ2-1; 13 bases fit TRBD2. Germline CDR1 SNHLY, CDR2 FYNNEI. The J segment lost 3 bases and the V segment lost 8 bases, leaving 1 base of the junction unmatched. This CDR3 region has 14 residues. DNA of the CDR3: TGTGCCAGCGGGACTAGCGGGGTCTACAATGAGCAGTTCTTC. As protein: CASGTSGVYNEQFF.

V is TRBV12-3 or TRBV12-4 and J is TRBJ1-2; TRBD1 might be the D (6 bases). The V end was cut by 2 bases, the J end by 3 bases, with 7 bases between. The CDR3 extends over 13 amino acids. In nucleotides, the CDR3 is TGTGCCAGCAGTTTAAACAGGGACTATGGCTACACCTTC. Amino acid sequence: CASSLNRDYGYTF.

The rearrangement joins TRBV10-3 to TRBJ1-1, with D hard to call. CDR1 and CDR2 (germline): ENHRY, SYGVKD. CDR3 length equals 13 residues. Trimming removed 3 bases at V and 8 bases at J, with 13 bases between. CDR3 bases: TGTGCCATCAGTGAAATTGTGCCTCACGAAGCTTTCTTT. It codes for CAISEIVPHEAFF.

A word on this clone: Other DNA sequences of this sample code for an identical CDR3. This rearrangement joins TRBV18 to TRBJ1-5, with D possibly TRBD1 on 5 matching bases. V lost 6 bases and J 4 bases, leaving 10 bases between the germline ends. Germline loops: CDR1 KGHSH, CDR2 LQKENI. The CDR3 extends over 13 amino acids. CDR3 loop: CASSPDRNQPQHF. CDR3 DNA sequence: TGTGCCAGCTCTCCCGACAGAAATCAGCCCCAGCATTTT.

The gene calls are TRBV6-5 and TRBJ1-1; weak D call: TRBD1 (6 bases). Germline assignment: CDR1 MNHEY and CDR2 SVGAGI. This CDR3 has 13 residues. The V gene lost 6 bases and the J gene lost 12 bases, with 20 bases spanning the gap. CDR3: CASRMRTDSLSFF. CDR3 in DNA: TGTGCCAGCAGGATGAGGACAGACTCACTTTCTTTCTTT.

The chain couples TRBV4-2 to TRBJ1-5; 7 nucleotides line up with TRBD1. V was clipped by 0 bases and J by 3 bases; unmatched bases: 2. This CDR3 comprises 15 residues. Per the germline V gene, CDR1 is LGHNA and CDR2 is YNFKEQ. For the CDR3, the DNA is TGTGCCAGCAGCCAAGAGGGGACAGTCAATCAGCCCCAGCATTTT. This encodes CASSQEGTVNQPQHF.

This chain links TRBV5-1 with TRBJ1-4, with D maybe TRBD1 (5 bases). CDR1 SGHRS and CDR2 YFSETQ come from the germline V gene. V lost 0 bases, J lost 12 bases, and 18 bases lay in between. The CDR3 extends over 15 amino acids. The DNA for the CDR3 is TGCGCCAGCAGCTTGGTGGGGGTTACGGAGTCAGAACTGTTTTTT. It translates to CASSLVGVTESELFF.

The chain couples TRBV4-3 to TRBJ1-1, with unresolved D. This CDR3 region has 16 residues. CDR1 and CDR2 (germline): LGHNA, YSLEER. Trimming pared 0 bases from V and 7 bases from J, leaving 18 bases between. CDR3 coding DNA: TGCGCCAGCAGCCAAGACCCGGGTTCCCCCCGTGATGAAGCTTTCTTT. It is translated as CASSQDPGSPRDEAFF.

The gene calls are TRBV2 and TRBJ1-2; D is possibly TRBD1 (6 bases). The CDR3 contains 12 residues. Between the trimmed V and J ends, which lost 7 bases and 2 bases, there was a span of 8 bases. Germline loops: CDR1 SNHLY, CDR2 FYNNEI. This CDR3 is CASTGQNYGYTF. The CDR3 DNA reads as TGTGCCAGCACCGGACAGAACTATGGCTACACCTTC.

The J gene is TRBJ2-7, the V gene TRBV7-9; TRBD2 matches at 8 bases. Germline CDR1 and CDR2: SEHNR and FQNEAQ (reference sequence). Trimming removed 5 bases from V and 2 bases from J; junction bases left unmatched: 11. CDR3 size: 16 residues. CDR3 sequence reads: CASSPKSGTSAYEQYF. As DNA, the CDR3 is TGTGCCAGCAGCCCAAAGAGCGGGACTAGTGCCTACGAGCAGTACTTC.

The chain is built from TRBV13 and TRBJ1-3; D might be TRBD1 (6 bases). Trimming removed 7 bases from V and 4 bases from J, with 8 bases in between. Germline CDR1 PRHDT, CDR2 FYEKMQ (reference sequence). This CDR3 has 12 amino acids. The CDR3: CASNQGGNTIYF. CDR3 sequence (DNA): TGTGCCAGCAACCAGGGGGGAAACACCATATATTTT.

The rearrangement uses TRBV27 and TRBJ1-6; D not certain. V was trimmed by 2 bases and J by 10 bases, leaving 12 bases between them. Germline V gives CDR1 MNHEY, CDR2 SMNVEV (reference sequence). The CDR3 spans 14 residues. The CDR3 protein is CASSLNPPGSPLHF. The DNA for the CDR3 is TGTGCCAGCAGTTTAAACCCCCCGGGCTCACCCCTCCACTTT.

V is TRBV19 and J is TRBJ2-5; TRBD1 might be the D (7 bases). The V and J ends lost 6 bases and 5 bases respectively, with 19 bases between them. Germline CDR1 is LNHDA and CDR2 is SQIVND (reference sequence). This CDR3 contains 15 residues. CDR3: CASRRDSTTMETQYF. The CDR3 DNA reads TGTGCCAGTAGGCGGGACAGTACTACCATGGAGACCCAGTACTTC.